The rows below give T cell receptor beta chains drawn from one sample of a study of early T cells in non-severe SARS-CoV-2 infection. One entry per CDR3 protein results from TCRdb running MiXCR on the 5' RACE reads. The top ten clones hold 5.5% to 7% of a sample with 40,000 or so distinct CDR3 sequences, roughly 5% of them seen once. The sample consisted of whole blood, taken at baseline. Every receptor here comes from an adult who was a healthcare worker with PCR-confirmed SARS-CoV-2 infection or an uninfected control (not recorded which). The conserved cysteine and the conserved F or W are not part of the CDR3 here.

V	J	CDR3
TRBV12-5	TRBJ1-1	ASGPGGGITEAF
TRBV5-6	TRBJ2-7	ASSLSGLTYEQY
TRBV4-1	TRBJ2-7	ASSQETGGDPYEQY
TRBV6-6	TRBJ2-3	ASSYSDTDTQY
TRBV12-5	TRBJ2-5	ASGLGQGLQETQY
TRBV19	TRBJ2-5	ASSTSWTRPQETQY
TRBV24-1	TRBJ2-1	ATSLNGGRGPNNEQF
TRBV18	TRBJ1-1	ASSPSGMQDEAF
TRBV11-2	TRBJ1-2	ASSLHSGTGGYT
TRBV5-6	TRBJ2-1	ASSLYGTGANEQF
TRBV6-1	TRBJ2-1	ASKTGNNEQF
TRBV29-1	TRBJ2-5	SALTGEETQY
TRBV20-1	TRBJ1-5	SATKTGTQGDQPQH
TRBV7-9	TRBJ2-2	ASSLAPGTTGELV
TRBV27	TRBJ2-3	ASSSPGSPTADTQY
TRBV20-1	TRBJ1-2	SARSRENYGYT
TRBV11-2	TRBJ2-2	ASSLVASGRARGTGELF
TRBV28	TRBJ2-2	ASTRQGFTGELF
TRBV27	TRBJ2-3	ASSLLVLGTQY
TRBV19	TRBJ1-6	ASRRRDNSPLH
TRBV7-2	TRBJ2-7	ASSLSASGSYEQY
TRBV20-1	TRBJ2-4	SAKIGVLAKNIQY
TRBV7-2	TRBJ2-1	ASSPQGGVSYNEQF
TRBV2	TRBJ2-5	ASRRMQGAETQY
TRBV7-2	TRBJ2-2	ASSPSGGGTGELF
TRBV12-3/TRBV12-4	TRBJ2-1	ASSLDRGHEQF
TRBV28	TRBJ2-1	ASSTSGRGYNEQF
TRBV5-1	TRBJ2-1	ASSLRVAGVYNEQF
TRBV7-2	TRBJ2-1	ASSYRAGLRDNEQF